A single T cell receptor beta chain is shown here with its context. This sample is part of a study of OX40 agonist ivuxolimab in advanced cancers. Trimming shortened V by 3 bases and J by 7 bases, and 11 bases separated the two germline ends. The CDR3 is 13 residues long. Germline V CDR1 and CDR2: SGHDT, YYEEEE. Only in-frame clones appear in the TCRdb table, and some are missing; sequencing was by immunoSEQ multiplex PCR. The sample shows tens of thousands of clones, roughly 85% of them seen only once. The sequencing here drew on CD4+ or CD8+ T cells sorted from blood, taken in a trial of the OX40 agonist ivuxolimab. The chain uses TRBV5-6 and TRBJ2-4, with D uncertain. The origin of this receptor is an adult with an advanced solid tumor such as melanoma, head and neck, liver or kidney cancer. The CDR3 sequence is CASSSTGWNIQYF. The CDR3 DNA reads TGTGCCAGCAGCTCCACCGGGTGGAACATTCAGTACTTC.